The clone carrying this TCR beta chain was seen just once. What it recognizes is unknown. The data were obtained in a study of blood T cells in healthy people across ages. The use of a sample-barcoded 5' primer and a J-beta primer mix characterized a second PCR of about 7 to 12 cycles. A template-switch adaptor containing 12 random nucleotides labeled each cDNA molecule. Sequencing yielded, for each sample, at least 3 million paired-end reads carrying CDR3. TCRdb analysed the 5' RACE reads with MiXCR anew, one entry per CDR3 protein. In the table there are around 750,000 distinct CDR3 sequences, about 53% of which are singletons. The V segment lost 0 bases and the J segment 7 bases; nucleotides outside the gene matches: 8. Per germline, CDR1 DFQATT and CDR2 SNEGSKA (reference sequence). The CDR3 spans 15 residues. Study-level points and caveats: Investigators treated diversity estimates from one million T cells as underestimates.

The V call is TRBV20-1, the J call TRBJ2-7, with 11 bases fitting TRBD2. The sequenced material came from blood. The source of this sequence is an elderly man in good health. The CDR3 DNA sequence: TGCAGTGCTAGAGATTCGCTAGCGGGAGGAAGTGAGCAGTACTTC. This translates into CSARDSLAGGSEQYF.